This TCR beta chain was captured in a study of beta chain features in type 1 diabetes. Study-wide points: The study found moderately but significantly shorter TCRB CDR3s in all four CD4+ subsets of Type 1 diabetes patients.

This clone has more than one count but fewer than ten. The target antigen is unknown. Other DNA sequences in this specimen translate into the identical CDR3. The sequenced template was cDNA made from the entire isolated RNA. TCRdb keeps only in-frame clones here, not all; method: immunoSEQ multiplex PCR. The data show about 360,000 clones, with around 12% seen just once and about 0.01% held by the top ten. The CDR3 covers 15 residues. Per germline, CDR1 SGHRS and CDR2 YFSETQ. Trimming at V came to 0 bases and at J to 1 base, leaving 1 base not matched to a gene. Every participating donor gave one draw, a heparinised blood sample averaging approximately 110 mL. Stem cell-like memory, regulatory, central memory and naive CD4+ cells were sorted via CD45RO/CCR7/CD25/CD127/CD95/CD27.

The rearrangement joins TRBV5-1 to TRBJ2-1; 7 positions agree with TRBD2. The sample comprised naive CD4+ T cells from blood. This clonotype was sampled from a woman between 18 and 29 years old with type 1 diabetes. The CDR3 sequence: CASSLGGSSYNEQFF. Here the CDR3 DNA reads TGCGCCAGCAGCTTGGGCGGGAGTTCCTACAATGAGCAGTTCTTC.